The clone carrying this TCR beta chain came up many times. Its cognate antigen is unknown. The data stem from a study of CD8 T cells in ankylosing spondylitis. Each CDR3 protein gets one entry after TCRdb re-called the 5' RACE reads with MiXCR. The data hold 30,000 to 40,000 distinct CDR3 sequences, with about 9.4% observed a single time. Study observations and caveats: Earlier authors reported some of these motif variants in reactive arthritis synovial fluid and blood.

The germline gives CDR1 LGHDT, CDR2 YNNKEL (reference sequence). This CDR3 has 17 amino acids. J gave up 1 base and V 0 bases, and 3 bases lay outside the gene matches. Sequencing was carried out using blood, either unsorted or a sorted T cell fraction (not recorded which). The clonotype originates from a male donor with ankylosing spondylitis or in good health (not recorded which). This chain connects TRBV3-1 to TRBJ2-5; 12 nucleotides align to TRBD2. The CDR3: CASSQERLAGVQETQYF. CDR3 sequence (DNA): TGTGCCAGCAGCCAAGAAAGACTAGCGGGGGTCCAAGAGACCCAGTACTTC.